This TCR beta chain was sequenced during a study of Tregs in tolerant kidney transplant recipients. V dropped 3 bases and J dropped 4; count of bases not matched to a gene: 5. CDR1 and CDR2 (germline): SGHTA, FQGTGA. The CDR3 runs to 14 residues. Sequencing used immunoSEQ multiplex PCR; TCRdb keeps in-frame clones, though not all of them. This sample's table reports about 16,000 clones. A note on this clone: The read gets to within 3 residues of the CDR3 end, and the germline J gene fills in the rest.

Recipients received nonmyeloablative bone marrow transplants from related graft donors, with transient mixed chimerism. This clonotype originated in a human patient who received a combined kidney and bone marrow transplant. Among the T cells, some may be from the graft donor. The chain has TRBV7-3 and TRBJ2-5; TRBD2 agrees at 7 bases. The sequencing used CD4+ T cells from blood (PBMCs), collected 12 months after the transplant. The CDR3 loop is CASSFQAGVETQYF. CDR3 DNA (partial): TGTGCCAGCAGCTTTCAGGCGGGAGTAGAGACC.